The 27 T cell receptor beta chains presented below share a single source sample, sequenced in a study of relationships among human T cell subsets (dated by TCRdb to about 2010). From the CD45RA-negative fraction, anti-CD45RO beads were used to select memory T cells as CD45RA-RO+ cells. The library was obtained by multiplex PCR. TCRdb shows the sequencer as 454 GS FLX. Semiquantitative ARM-PCR was used to amplify the TCR alpha and beta CDR3 regions from mRNA. In ARM-PCR, tagged nested gene-specific primers were used first, and communal superprimers then performed exponential amplification. Clones were called with MiXCR by TCRdb after fastp trimmed the public reads at Q25, and only in-frame beta chains were retained. Identical CDR3 proteins give one entry, which carries the most common genes and DNA. The sample has 7,500 to 9,500 distinct CDR3 sequences on record, roughly 54% of them singletons. Together, the top ten hold 5.2% of the sample.

Sequenced material: memory T cells sorted from blood. This specimen's cell subset or site label, per the study, means: CD45RA-RO+ memory T cells. The receptors stem from a man aged 35 to 55 in good health.

The rearrangement joins TRBV7-3 to TRBJ2-2; TRBD1 aligns across 10 bases. Looked up from germline, CDR1 is SGHTA and CDR2 is FQGTGA. The CDR3 runs 17 residues. After removal of 5 bases from V and 5 bases from J, the junction contained 11 bases not matched to a gene. CDR3 residues: CASSPTRQGQGTGELFF. CDR3 coding DNA: TGTGCCAGCAGCCCAACCCGACAGGGACAGGGGACCGGGGAGCTGTTTTTT.

Only a few counts were recorded for this clonotype. This chain uses TRBV11-3 with TRBJ2-3; D gene unclear. Germline loops: CDR1 SGHNT, CDR2 YENEEA. V was cut by 1 base and J by 2 bases, with 7 bases left in between. There are 14 residues in the CDR3. The CDR3 DNA is TGTGCCAGCAGCTTAGGTTTCACCACAGATACGCAGTATTTT. It codes for CASSLGFTTDTQYF.

The chain links TRBV20-1 to TRBJ2-7; the D gene is possibly TRBD2 (6 bases). With 5 bases removed from V and 0 bases from J, the gap between germline ends came to 14 bases. The CDR3 consists of 14 residues. Germline V lookup: CDR1 DFQATT, CDR2 SNEGSKA (reference sequence). The CDR3 is CSAPETSASYEQYF. CDR3 coding DNA: TGCAGTGCTCCCGAGACTAGTGCCTCCTACGAGCAGTACTTC.

The chain is built from TRBV10-3 and TRBJ2-3; 7 bases map to TRBD2. V lost 8 bases, J lost 4 bases, and 9 bases stayed unmatched. The CDR3 is 14 amino acids. Germline values: CDR1 ENHRY, CDR2 SYGVKD. The chain's CDR3 is CAIGLGGRADTQYF. The CDR3 DNA sequence: TGTGCCATCGGCTTGGGGGGGAGGGCAGATACGCAGTATTTT.

The chain employs TRBV7-9 and TRBJ2-1; maybe TRBD2 (8 bases). Germline V gene lookup returns CDR1 SEHNR and CDR2 FQNEAQ (reference sequence). The CDR3 consists of 17 residues. V lost 5 bases and J 7 bases, leaving 24 bases between the germline ends. In nucleotides, the CDR3 is TGTGCCAGCAGCCTGCGCGTACGGGAGGGGGCCGGAAATGAGCAGTTCTTC. The encoded protein is CASSLRVREGAGNEQFF.

The rearrangement links TRBV11-2 to TRBJ2-5; D gene ambiguous. This CDR3 is 15 amino acids long. V dropped 1 base and J dropped 5 bases, with 14 bases sitting between them. Germline assignment: CDR1 SGHAT and CDR2 FQNNGV. This CDR3 reads CASSLAAVTGETQYF. DNA of the CDR3: TGTGCCAGCAGCTTAGCGGCTGTCACCGGGGAGACCCAGTACTTC.

This clonotype showed up just a few times. The V and J genes are TRBV28 and TRBJ1-3; no firm D call. The germline CDR1 and CDR2 sequences are MDHEN and SYDVKM. The CDR3 runs to 15 residues. The germline V and J ends were trimmed by 6 bases and 0 bases, with 12 bases remaining between them. CDR3 residues: CASSSGSGSGNTIYF. The CDR3, as DNA: TGTGCCAGCAGCTCCGGGTCTGGCTCTGGAAACACCATATATTTT.

This clonotype was seen just once. J is TRBJ1-3 and V is TRBV11-2; D remains unclear. CDR1 and CDR2 (germline): SGHAT, FQNNGV. The CDR3 length is 16 residues. The ends were cut back, 2 bases at V and 0 bases at J, with 11 bases in the middle. CDR3 bases: TGTGCCAGCAGCTTAAGTTCAGCGTTCTCTGGAAACACCATATATTTT. Translating gives CASSLSSAFSGNTIYF. The full variable domain, its missing parts supplied by reference TRBV11-2 and TRBJ1-3, is EAGVAQSPRYKIIEKRQSVAFWCNPISGHATLYWYQQILGQGPKLLIQFQNNGVVDDSQLPKDRFSAERLKGVDSTLKIQPAKLEDSAVYLCASSLSSAFSGNTIYFGEGSWLTVV.

The V and J genes are TRBV12-3 or TRBV12-4 and TRBJ2-7, with a tentative D call TRBD2 (5 bases). The CDR3 extends over 13 amino acids. With 5 bases removed from V and 0 bases from J, the gap between germline ends came to 8 bases. The CDR3 DNA is TGTGCCAGCAGTCTCAGCGGCTCCTACGAGCAGTACTTC. It is translated as CASSLSGSYEQYF.

The chain combines TRBV10-2 with TRBJ1-1, with D hard to call. Germline V gives CDR1 WSHSY, CDR2 SAAADI. Trimming stripped 4 bases from V and 1 base from J, with 7 bases between. The CDR3 runs to 13 residues. The CDR3 here is CASSGGRNTEAFF. For the CDR3, the DNA is TGCGCCAGCAGTGGAGGCAGGAACACTGAAGCTTTCTTT.

The CDR3 coding sequence is TGTGCCAGTCAAGGGGCAGGCCGGGGTGAAGCTTTCTTT. Its translation is CASQGAGRGEAFF. The chain is built from TRBV2 and TRBJ1-1; a weak D match, TRBD1 (5 bases). The CDR3 has 13 residues. Germline V CDR1 and CDR2: SNHLY, FYNNEI. Trimming shortened V by 9 bases and J by 7 bases, and 18 bases separated the two germline ends.

The J gene is TRBJ2-7, the V gene TRBV27, with 7 bases identical to TRBD1. This CDR3 has 16 amino acids. V lost 2 bases and J lost 4; bases outside the gene matches: 11. Germline values: CDR1 MNHEY, CDR2 SMNVEV (reference sequence). The CDR3 region has the DNA TGTGCCAGCAGTTTAAGGGCCCAGGGGGACCCATACGAGCAGTACTTC. Residues: CASSLRAQGDPYEQYF.

J is TRBJ1-5 and V is TRBV15; weak D call: TRBD1 (6 bases). V was trimmed by 8 bases and J by 4 bases, leaving 9 bases between them. This CDR3 is 12 amino acids long. Per the germline V gene, CDR1 is LNHNV and CDR2 is YYDKDF (reference sequence). In nucleotides, the CDR3 is TGTGCCACCTCAGGGGTAAATCAGCCCCAGCATTTT. It yields the protein CATSGVNQPQHF.

This chain links TRBV16 with TRBJ2-1; 10 bases agree with TRBD2. There are 16 residues in the CDR3. The V gene end was trimmed by 2 bases and the J gene end by 6 bases; junction bases not matched to a gene: 7. Germline V gene data show CDR1 as KGHSY and CDR2 as FQNENV. The chain's CDR3 is CASSQSGRAGGNEQFF. The CDR3 bases are TGTGCCAGCAGCCAAAGCGGGAGGGCCGGTGGCAATGAGCAGTTCTTC.

This chain's CDR3 is CASSLLGAGELFF. CDR3 nucleotides: TGCGCCAGCAGCTTGCTGGGAGCCGGGGAGCTGTTTTTT. The chain employs TRBV5-1 and TRBJ2-2; tentative D call: TRBD2 (5 bases). The CDR3 extends over 13 amino acids. Germline loops: CDR1 SGHRS, CDR2 YFSETQ. Trimming removed 1 base at V and 6 bases at J, with 7 bases between.

The V gene is TRBV12-3 or TRBV12-4, the J gene TRBJ1-1; a weak D match, TRBD1 (6 bases). The CDR3 is made up of 13 amino acids. V lost 5 bases and J 5 bases, leaving 12 bases between the germline ends. In DNA form, the CDR3 reads TGTGCCAGCAGTAAAGCAGGGGTAACTGAAGCTTTCTTT. This sequence encodes CASSKAGVTEAFF.

The rearrangement links TRBV12-3 or TRBV12-4 to TRBJ1-5; D remains ambiguous. V lost 2 bases and J lost 4, with 9 bases in between. The CDR3 totals 14 residues. CDR3 nucleotide sequence: TGTGCCAGCAGTTTAAGAGCCGAGAATCAGCCCCAGCATTTT. Translated: CASSLRAENQPQHF.

The rearrangement links TRBV11-2 to TRBJ2-1; D call uncertain. Germline values: CDR1 SGHAT, CDR2 FQNNGV. This CDR3 has 12 amino acids. V gave up 2 bases and J gave up 5 bases, with 4 bases separating them. Written as DNA, the CDR3 is TGTGCCAGCAGCTTACGAAACAATGAGCAGTTCTTC. This translates into CASSLRNNEQFF. Filled out from reference TRBV11-2 and TRBJ2-1, the complete variable domain reads EAGVAQSPRYKIIEKRQSVAFWCNPISGHATLYWYQQILGQGPKLLIQFQNNGVVDDSQLPKDRFSAERLKGVDSTLKIQPAKLEDSAVYLCASSLRNNEQFFGPGTRLTVL.

The CDR3 sequence is CATQDRTNYGYTF. DNA of the CDR3: TGTGCCACCCAAGACAGGACTAACTATGGCTACACCTTC. The chain has TRBV28 and TRBJ1-2, with a possible D match to TRBD1 (6 bases). Germline V lookup: CDR1 MDHEN, CDR2 SYDVKM. Deletions cut 10 bases from V and 0 bases from J, with 12 bases between. The CDR3 contains 13 residues.

This chain connects TRBV5-5 to TRBJ2-3, with a weak D call TRBD2 (6 bases). With 0 bases removed from V and 2 bases from J, the gap between germline ends came to 10 bases. Germline CDR1 reads SGHKS; CDR2 reads YYEKEE (reference sequence). The CDR3 runs to 15 residues. The CDR3 loop reads CASSLGGGTTDTQYF. As DNA, the CDR3 is TGTGCCAGCAGCTTGGGGGGAGGAACCACAGATACGCAGTATTTT.

This clonotype was counted a single time. V gene TRBV7-3 combines with J gene TRBJ1-6; no firm D call. This CDR3 spans 13 amino acids. Deletions cut 5 bases from V and 10 bases from J, with 12 bases between. CDR1 and CDR2 from the germline V gene are SGHTA and FQGTGA. The CDR3 reads CASSINYRSPLHF. The CDR3 DNA reads as TGTGCCAGCAGCATTAACTATCGATCACCCCTCCACTTT.

As concerns this clonotype: The germline gene is not matched at one end of the junction; a read error may be the cause. This chain links TRBV19 with TRBJ2-7; 7 bases align to TRBD2. The CDR3 covers 13 residues. CDR1 is LNHDA and CDR2 is SQIVND in the germline V gene (reference sequence). This CDR3 is CASSLERGSEQYF. The CDR3 region has the DNA TGTGCCAGTAGTTTAGAGCGGGGATCCGAGCAGTACTTC.

The genes are TRBV28 and TRBJ2-7; no definite D call. There are 10 residues in the CDR3. Trimming took off 8 bases at V and 3 bases at J, with 5 bases between the two ends. Germline V gene data show CDR1 as MDHEN and CDR2 as SYDVKM. DNA for the CDR3: TGTGCCAGCGGAAGCTACGAGCAGTACTTC. Translating it yields CASGSYEQYF.

This chain joins TRBV7-8 and TRBJ2-3, with D unresolved. V lost 1 base to trimming and J lost 1 base, with 9 bases between them. Germline CDR1 is SGHVS and CDR2 is FQNEAQ. The CDR3 has 15 residues. The CDR3 sequence is CASSLEGLGTDTQYF. The CDR3 nucleotides are TGTGCCAGCAGCTTAGAGGGTCTGGGCACAGATACGCAGTATTTT. The whole variable domain, remainder taken from reference TRBV7-8 and TRBJ2-3, is GAGVSQSPRYKVAKRGQDVALRCDPISGHVSLFWYQQALGQGPEFLTYFQNEAQLDKSGLPSDRFFAERPEGSVSTLKIQRTQQEDSAVYLCASSLEGLGTDTQYFGPGTRLTVL.

This clonotype was seen only once. This chain uses TRBV12-3 or TRBV12-4 with TRBJ2-3; 12 nucleotides agree with TRBD1. V lost 5 bases to trimming and J lost 4 bases; unmatched junction nucleotides: 7. CDR3 length equals 16 residues. This chain's CDR3 is CASSPPGTGGADTQYF. Written as DNA, the CDR3 is TGTGCCAGCAGTCCTCCCGGGACAGGGGGCGCAGATACGCAGTATTTT.

The chain joins TRBV20-1 to TRBJ1-2; 7 bases match TRBD1. Germline V CDR1 and CDR2: DFQATT, SNEGSKA (reference sequence). The CDR3 sequence is 13 residues long. V trimming: 2 bases; J trimming: 0 bases; junction bases outside the gene matches: 0. CDR3 nucleotide sequence: TGCAGTGCTAGACAGGGGGCTAACTATGGCTACACCTTC. This encodes CSARQGANYGYTF.

V usage is TRBV6-4 and J usage is TRBJ2-3; D may match TRBD1 or TRBD2 (5 bases each). This CDR3 spans 13 amino acids. Germline V CDR1 and CDR2: MRHNA, SNTAGT. V was clipped by 6 bases and J by 5 bases, with 12 bases between them. The DNA of the CDR3 is TGTGCCAGCAGCGCCGGGGCCCAAGATACGCAGTATTTT. It is translated as CASSAGAQDTQYF.